This is a list of T cell receptor beta chains from one sample in a study of blood T cells in healthy people across ages. TCRdb called the 5' RACE reads again in MiXCR, with one record for every CDR3 protein. The sample records about a million distinct CDR3 sequences, less than 45% being singletons. The sample consisted of blood. Receptors were obtained from a man younger than 35 in good health. The CDR3 runs from the conserved cysteine through the conserved F or W. A D gene is named only where the DNA matches it firmly. Clone size is not always given. Where it is, it says once, few, many or a class for expanded clones.

size	V	D	J	CDR3	DNA
-	TRBV7-6	-	TRBJ2-2	CASSLAIAGNTGELFF	TGTGCCAGCAGCTTAGCGATCGCAGGGAACACCGGGGAGCTGTTTTTT
-	TRBV6-5	TRBD1	TRBJ2-7	CASSNHRGQHPYEQYF	TGTGCCAGCAGTAACCACAGGGGCCAGCATCCCTACGAGCAGTACTTC
few	TRBV5-1	TRBD2	TRBJ2-1	CASSGRGGSYNEQFF	TGCGCCAGCAGCGGACGGGGGGGTTCCTACAATGAGCAGTTCTTC
-	TRBV13	-	TRBJ2-4	CASSSGGRRTTIQYF	TGTGCCAGCAGCTCGGGCGGACGGAGGACAACCATTCAGTACTTC
-	TRBV29-1	-	TRBJ1-2	CSVEETVEYGYTF	TGCAGCGTTGAAGAGACAGTTGAGTATGGCTACACCTTC
-	TRBV10-3	-	TRBJ1-6	CAISPGGLWHLHF	TGTGCCATCAGTCCGGGGGGACTTTGGCACCTCCACTTT
few	TRBV19	-	TRBJ2-1	CASSIRASDGEQFF	TGTGCCAGTAGTATAAGGGCTAGCGACGGTGAGCAGTTCTTC
-	TRBV5-1	-	TRBJ2-1	CASSPQSGAISYNEQFF	TGCGCCAGCAGCCCCCAATCTGGGGCTATCTCCTACAATGAGCAGTTCTTC
-	TRBV6-2/TRBV6-3	-	TRBJ2-1	CASSYLSNRGGYNEQFF	TGTGCCAGCAGCTATCTCTCCAACAGGGGAGGCTACAATGAGCAGTTCTTC
-	TRBV6-2/TRBV6-3	-	TRBJ1-1	CASSLQGITEAFF	TGTGCCAGCAGTCTTCAGGGTATCACTGAAGCTTTCTTT
-	TRBV6-5	-	TRBJ2-1	CASRTAGASYNEQFF	TGTGCCAGCAGAACGGCGGGGGCCTCCTACAATGAGCAGTTCTTC
-	TRBV6-1	TRBD1	TRBJ2-7	CASSNRGDGIHEQYF	TGTGCCAGCAGTAACAGGGGAGATGGTATACATGAGCAGTACTTC
many	TRBV5-1	-	TRBJ2-1	CASSPRLHSYNEQFF	TGCGCCAGCAGCCCCCGACTACATTCCTACAATGAGCAGTTCTTC
-	TRBV28	TRBD1	TRBJ2-1	CASSPMTGENSPSYNEQFF	TGTGCCAGCAGTCCCATGACAGGGGAAAACTCCCCCTCCTACAATGAGCAGTTCTTC
few	TRBV27	-	TRBJ2-3	CASTNGRVTDTQYF	TGTGCCAGCACTAACGGAAGGGTCACAGATACGCAGTATTTT
-	TRBV5-6	TRBD1	TRBJ1-2	CASINRQGGYGYTF	TGTGCCAGCATCAACCGACAGGGGGGCTATGGCTACACCTTC
-	TRBV18	TRBD2	TRBJ2-1	CASSPELAGGYNEQFF	TGTGCCAGCTCACCGGAATTAGCGGGGGGCTACAATGAGCAGTTCTTC
-	TRBV6-2/TRBV6-3	TRBD1	TRBJ1-1	CAASPDRMNAEAFF	TGTGCCGCCTCCCCGGACAGGATGAACGCTGAAGCTTTCTTT